Listed below are T cell receptor beta chains from one sample, sequenced in a study of T cell repertoires in cytomegalovirus infection. Each CDR3 protein gets one entry after TCRdb re-called the reads with MiXCR. The data hold roughly 760,000 distinct CDR3 sequences, with 35% to 40% observed a single time. Material for sequencing was PBMCs. These TCRs come from a human donor in good health (CMV status not recorded). Some clones in this sample may be carry-over from other donors' samples. CDR3s include the opening cysteine and the closing phenylalanine or tryptophan. D genes are given only for firm matches. The size entry is marked missing in some rows and otherwise reads once, few, many or a size class.

>TRBJ1-2|TRBD1|NA|TRBV5-4
TGTGCCAGCGTCGGGACAGCGCATGGCTACACCTTC
CASVGTAHGYTF
>TRBJ1-2|NA|NA|TRBV19
TGTGCCAGTAGTATAGATCGGGCACGAAGCGGCTACACCTTC
CASSIDRARSGYTF
>TRBJ1-3|NA|few|TRBV6-1
TGTGCCAGCAGTGAAGCGGGGGCCGGAAACACCATATATTTT
CASSEAGAGNTIYF
>TRBJ1-5|NA|few|TRBV19
TGTGCCAGTAGTATCGGTGGTTTCAATCAGCCCCAGCATTTT
CASSIGGFNQPQHF
>TRBJ1-5|NA|NA|TRBV28
TGTGCCAGCTGTCTGACACTAGGGAATCAGCCCCAGCATTTT
CASCLTLGNQPQHF
>TRBJ1-5|NA|few|TRBV12-3/TRBV12-4
TGTGCCAGCAGTTGGACAAGTAGCAATCAGCCCCAGCATTTT
CASSWTSSNQPQHF
>TRBJ1-4|NA|many|TRBV7-2
TGTGCCAGCAGCTTATGGGGTGCAACTAATGAAAAACTGTTTTTT
CASSLWGATNEKLFF
>TRBJ2-1|NA|many|TRBV3-1
TGTGCCAGCAGCCCCGGCGGGACTTACAATGAGCAGTTCTTC
CASSPGGTYNEQFF
>TRBJ2-1|TRBD1|NA|TRBV7-2
TGTGCCAGCAGCTTTGACAGGGGTCGCTACAATGAGCAGTTCTTC
CASSFDRGRYNEQFF
>TRBJ1-1|NA|NA|TRBV12-3/TRBV12-4
TGTGCCAGCAGCTTGAAAATGGTTACGAGCACTGAAGCTTTCTTT
CASSLKMVTSTEAFF
>TRBJ2-3|NA|NA|TRBV10-3
TGTGCCATCAGCCTAGAGACAGCCACAGATACGCAGTATTTT
CAISLETATDTQYF
>TRBJ2-7|NA|once|TRBV7-2
TGTGCCAGCAGCCGCCCCCCTTGTGAGGTCTCCTACGAGCCGTACTTC
CASSRPPCEVSYEPYF
>TRBJ2-2|NA|NA|TRBV29-1
TGCAGCGTTGTGGAGGGGGGCAGAGGGGAGCTGTTTTTT
CSVVEGGRGELFF
>TRBJ1-6|NA|many|TRBV11-2
TGTGCCAGCAGCTTAGAGGGGGCGAATTCACCCCTCCACTTT
CASSLEGANSPLHF
>TRBJ2-1|TRBD2|few|TRBV5-3
TGTGCCAGCAGCTTGGGGGGACTAGCGGGAGTCTACAATGAGCAGTTCTTC
CASSLGGLAGVYNEQFF
>TRBJ2-1|NA|NA|TRBV7-9
TGTGCCAGCTCCCCTAGCCGTAATGAGCAGTTCTTC
CASSPSRNEQFF
>TRBJ2-7|TRBD1|few|TRBV10-3
TGTGCCATCAGGGGACAGGGCCCCTACGAGCAGTACTTC
CAIRGQGPYEQYF
>TRBJ1-1|NA|many|TRBV10-3
TGTGCCATCAGCGGACAGAACACTGAAGCTTTCTTT
CAISGQNTEAFF
>TRBJ1-3|NA|NA|TRBV28
TGTGCCAGCAGTGCCGCCCTAACAGTTTTTGTCGGAAACACCATATATTTT
CASSAALTVFVGNTIYF
>TRBJ1-1|NA|NA|TRBV10-3
TGTGCCATCAGTGACGGGTTTAGGGACACTGAAGCTTTCTTT
CAISDGFRDTEAFF
>TRBJ1-3|NA|NA|TRBV30
TGTGCCTGGTTGGGGGCAGGCCGCTCTGGAAACACCATATATTTT
CAWLGAGRSGNTIYF
>TRBJ2-7|NA|many|TRBV7-2
TGTGCCAGCAGCGACAGGACCAGACGGGGCGAGCAGTACTTC
CASSDRTRRGEQYF